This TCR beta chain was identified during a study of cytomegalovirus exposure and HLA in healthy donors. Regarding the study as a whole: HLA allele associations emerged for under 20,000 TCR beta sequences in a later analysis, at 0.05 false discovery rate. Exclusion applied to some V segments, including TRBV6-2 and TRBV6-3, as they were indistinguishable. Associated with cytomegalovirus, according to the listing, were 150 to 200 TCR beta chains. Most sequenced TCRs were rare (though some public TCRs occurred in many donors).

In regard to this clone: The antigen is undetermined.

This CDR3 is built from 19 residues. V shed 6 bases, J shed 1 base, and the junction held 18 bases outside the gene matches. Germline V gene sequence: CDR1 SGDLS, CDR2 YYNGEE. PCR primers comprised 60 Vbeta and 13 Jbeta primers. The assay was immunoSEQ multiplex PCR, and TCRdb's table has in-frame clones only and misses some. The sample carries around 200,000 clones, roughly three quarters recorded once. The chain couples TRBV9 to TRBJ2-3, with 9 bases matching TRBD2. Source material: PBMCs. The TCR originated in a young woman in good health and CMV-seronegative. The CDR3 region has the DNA TGTGCCAGCACCCACGGACCTAGCGGGGAATTTAAGGGCACAGATACGCAGTATTTT. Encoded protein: CASTHGPSGEFKGTDTQYF.